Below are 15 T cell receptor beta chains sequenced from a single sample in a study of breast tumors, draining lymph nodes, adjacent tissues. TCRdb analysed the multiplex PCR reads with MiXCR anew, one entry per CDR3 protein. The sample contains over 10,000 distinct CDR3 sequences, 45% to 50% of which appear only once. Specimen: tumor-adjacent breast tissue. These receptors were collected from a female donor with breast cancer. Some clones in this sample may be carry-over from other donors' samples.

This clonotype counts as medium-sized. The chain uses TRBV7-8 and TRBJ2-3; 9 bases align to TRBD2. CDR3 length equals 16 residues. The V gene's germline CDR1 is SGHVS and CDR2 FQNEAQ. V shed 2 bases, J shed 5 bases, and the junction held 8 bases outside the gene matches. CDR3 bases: TGTGCCAGCAGCTTATTGGCGGGAGGGCCCAAAGATACGCAGTATTTT. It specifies CASSLLAGGPKDTQYF.

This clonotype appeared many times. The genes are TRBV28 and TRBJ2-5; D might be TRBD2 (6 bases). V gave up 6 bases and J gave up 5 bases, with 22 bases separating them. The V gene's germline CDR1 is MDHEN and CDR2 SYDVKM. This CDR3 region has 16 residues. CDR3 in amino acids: CASSGGRDSWGETQYF. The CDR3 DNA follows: TGTGCCAGCAGCGGTGGTCGGGACTCTTGGGGGGAGACCCAGTACTTC.

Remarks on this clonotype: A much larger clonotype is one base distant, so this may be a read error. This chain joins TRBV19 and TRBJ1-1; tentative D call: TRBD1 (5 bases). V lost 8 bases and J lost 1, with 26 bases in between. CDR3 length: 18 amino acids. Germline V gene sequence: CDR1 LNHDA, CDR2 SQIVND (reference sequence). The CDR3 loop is CASHINRRPPTENTEAFF. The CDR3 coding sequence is TGTGCCAGTCACATAAACAGGCGCCCTCCAACTGAGAACACTGAAGCTTTCTTT.

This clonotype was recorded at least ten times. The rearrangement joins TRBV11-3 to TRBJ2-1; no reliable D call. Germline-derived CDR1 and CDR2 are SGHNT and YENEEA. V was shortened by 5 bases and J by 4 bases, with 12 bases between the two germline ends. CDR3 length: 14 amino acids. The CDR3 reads CASSRGFSYNEQFF. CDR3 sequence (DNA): TGTGCCAGCAGCCGTGGATTCAGTTACAATGAGCAGTTCTTC. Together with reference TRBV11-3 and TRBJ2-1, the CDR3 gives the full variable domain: EAGVVQSPRYKIIEKKQPVAFWCNPISGHNTLYWYLQNLGQGPELLIRYENEEAVDDSQLPKDRFSAERLKGVDSTLKIQPAELGDSAVYLCASSRGFSYNEQFFGPGTRLTVL.

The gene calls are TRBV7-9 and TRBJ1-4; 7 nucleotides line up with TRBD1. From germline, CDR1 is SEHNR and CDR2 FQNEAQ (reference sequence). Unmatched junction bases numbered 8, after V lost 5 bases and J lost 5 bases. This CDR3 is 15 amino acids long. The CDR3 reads CASSERQGTNEKLFF. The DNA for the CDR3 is TGTGCCAGCAGCGAGAGACAGGGCACCAATGAAAAACTGTTTTTT.

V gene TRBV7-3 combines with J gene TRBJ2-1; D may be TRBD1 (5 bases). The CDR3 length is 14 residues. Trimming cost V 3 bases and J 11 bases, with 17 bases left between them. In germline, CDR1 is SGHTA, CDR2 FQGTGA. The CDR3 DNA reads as TGTGCCAGCAGCTTTCTCCAGGGAAAAAATAAGCAGTTCTTC. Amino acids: CASSFLQGKNKQFF.

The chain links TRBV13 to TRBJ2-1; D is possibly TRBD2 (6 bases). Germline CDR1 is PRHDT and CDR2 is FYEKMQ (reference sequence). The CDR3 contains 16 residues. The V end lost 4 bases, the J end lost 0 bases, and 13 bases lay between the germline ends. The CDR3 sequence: CASSSRDGSSYNEQFF. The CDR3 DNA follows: TGTGCCAGCAGCTCCCGGGACGGGAGCTCCTACAATGAGCAGTTCTTC.

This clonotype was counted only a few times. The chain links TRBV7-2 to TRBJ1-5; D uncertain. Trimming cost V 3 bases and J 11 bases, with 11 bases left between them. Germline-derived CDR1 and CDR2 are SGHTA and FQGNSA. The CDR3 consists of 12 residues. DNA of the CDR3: TGTGCCAGCAGCTTCGGCGGGAGGGCCCAGCATTTT. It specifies CASSFGGRAQHF.

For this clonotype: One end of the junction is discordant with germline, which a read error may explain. The chain's CDR3 is CASSPGWGTGELFF. CDR3 bases: TGTGCCAGCAGCCCAGGGTGGGGCACCGGAGAGCTGTTTTTT. This chain links TRBV13 with TRBJ2-2, with a possible D match to TRBD1 (5 bases). CDR1 and CDR2 from the germline V gene are PRHDT and FYEKMQ (reference sequence). The CDR3 length is 14 residues.

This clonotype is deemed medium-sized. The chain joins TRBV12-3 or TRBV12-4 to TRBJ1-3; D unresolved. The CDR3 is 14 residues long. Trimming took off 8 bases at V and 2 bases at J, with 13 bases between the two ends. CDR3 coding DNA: TGTGCCAGCGGGCTAACACTAGCTGGAAACACCATATATTTT. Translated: CASGLTLAGNTIYF.

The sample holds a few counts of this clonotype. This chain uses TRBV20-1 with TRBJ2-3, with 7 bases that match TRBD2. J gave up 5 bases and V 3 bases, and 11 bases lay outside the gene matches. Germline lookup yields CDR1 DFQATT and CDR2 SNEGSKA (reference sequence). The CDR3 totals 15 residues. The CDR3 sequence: CSARGGRMGLDTQYF. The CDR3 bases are TGCAGTGCTAGGGGAGGGCGGATGGGGTTAGATACGCAGTATTTT.

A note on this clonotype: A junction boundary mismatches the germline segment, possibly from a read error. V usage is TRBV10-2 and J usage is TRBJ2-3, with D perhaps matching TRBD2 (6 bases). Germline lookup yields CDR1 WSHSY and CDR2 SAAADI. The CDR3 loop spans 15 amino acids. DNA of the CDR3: TGCGCCAACAGTGACGGTGGGGGGAACACAGATACGCAGTATTTT. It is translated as CANSDGGGNTDTQYF.

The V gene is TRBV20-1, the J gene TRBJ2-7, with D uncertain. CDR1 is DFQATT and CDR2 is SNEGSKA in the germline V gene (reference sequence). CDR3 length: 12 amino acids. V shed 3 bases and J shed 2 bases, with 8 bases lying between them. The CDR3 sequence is CSASPTPYEQYF. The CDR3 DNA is TGCAGTGCTAGTCCTACCCCCTACGAGCAGTACTTC.

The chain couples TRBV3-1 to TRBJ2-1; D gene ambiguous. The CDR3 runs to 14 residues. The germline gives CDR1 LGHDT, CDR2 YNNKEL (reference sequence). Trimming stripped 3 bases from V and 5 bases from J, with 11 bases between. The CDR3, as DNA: TGTGCCAGCAGCCACCGACGGGCAGACAATGAGCAGTTCTTC. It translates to CASSHRRADNEQFF.

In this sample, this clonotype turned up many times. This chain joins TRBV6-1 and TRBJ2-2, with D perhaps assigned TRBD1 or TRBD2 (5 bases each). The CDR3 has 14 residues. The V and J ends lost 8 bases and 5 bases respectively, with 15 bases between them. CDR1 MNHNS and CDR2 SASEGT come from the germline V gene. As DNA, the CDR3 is TGTGCCAGCGGAACGGATTGGGGGACCGGGGAGCTGTTTTTT. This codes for CASGTDWGTGELFF.